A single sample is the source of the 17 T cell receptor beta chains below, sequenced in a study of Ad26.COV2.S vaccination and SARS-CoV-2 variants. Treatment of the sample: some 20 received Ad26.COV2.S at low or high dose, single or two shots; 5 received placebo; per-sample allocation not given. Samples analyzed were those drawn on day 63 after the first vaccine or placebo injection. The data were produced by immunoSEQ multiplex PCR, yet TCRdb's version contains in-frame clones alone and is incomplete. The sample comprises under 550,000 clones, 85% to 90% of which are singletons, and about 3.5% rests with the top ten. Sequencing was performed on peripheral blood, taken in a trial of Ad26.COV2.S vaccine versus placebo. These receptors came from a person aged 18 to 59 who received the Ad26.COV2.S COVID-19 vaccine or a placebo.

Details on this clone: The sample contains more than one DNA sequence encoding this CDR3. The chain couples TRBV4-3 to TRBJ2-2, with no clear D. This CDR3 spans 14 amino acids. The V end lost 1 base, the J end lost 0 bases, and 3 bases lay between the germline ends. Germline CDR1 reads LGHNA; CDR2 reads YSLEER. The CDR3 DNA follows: TGCGCCAGCAGCCAAGGGCCGAACACCGGGGAGCTGTTTTTT. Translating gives CASSQGPNTGELFF.

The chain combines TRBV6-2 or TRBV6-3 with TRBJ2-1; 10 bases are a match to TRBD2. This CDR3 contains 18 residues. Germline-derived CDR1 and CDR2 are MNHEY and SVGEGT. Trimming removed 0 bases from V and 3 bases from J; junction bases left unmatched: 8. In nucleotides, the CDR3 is TGTGCCAGCAGTTACTCCCCGGCTTTAGCGGGGGGCTACAATGAGCAGTTCTTC. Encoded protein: CASSYSPALAGGYNEQFF.

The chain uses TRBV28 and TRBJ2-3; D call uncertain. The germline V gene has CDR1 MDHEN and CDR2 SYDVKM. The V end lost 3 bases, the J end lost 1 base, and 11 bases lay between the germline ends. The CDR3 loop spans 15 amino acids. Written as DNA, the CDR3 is TGTGCCAGCAGTTTCCTGCGTTCTGGCACAGATACGCAGTATTTT. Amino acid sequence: CASSFLRSGTDTQYF.

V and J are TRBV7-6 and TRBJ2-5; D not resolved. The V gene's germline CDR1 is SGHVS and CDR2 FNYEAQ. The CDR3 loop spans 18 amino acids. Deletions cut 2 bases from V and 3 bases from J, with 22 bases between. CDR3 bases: TGTGCCAGCAGCTTACCTCGGCAGACACGACCAGTAGAAGAGACCCAGTACTTC. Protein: CASSLPRQTRPVEETQYF. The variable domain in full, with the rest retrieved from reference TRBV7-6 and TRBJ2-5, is GAGVSQSPRYKVTKRGQDVALRCDPISGHVSLYWYRQALGQGPEFLTYFNYEAQQDKSGLPNDRFSAERPEGSISTLTIQRTEQRDSAMYRCASSLPRQTRPVEETQYFGPGTRLLVL.

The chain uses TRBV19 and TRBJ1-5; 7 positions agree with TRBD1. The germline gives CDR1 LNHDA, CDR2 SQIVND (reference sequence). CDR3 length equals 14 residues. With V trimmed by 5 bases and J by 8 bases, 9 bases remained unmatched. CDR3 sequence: CASSPGQMNEPQHF. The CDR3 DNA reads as TGTGCCAGTAGTCCGGGACAGATGAACGAGCCCCAGCATTTT.

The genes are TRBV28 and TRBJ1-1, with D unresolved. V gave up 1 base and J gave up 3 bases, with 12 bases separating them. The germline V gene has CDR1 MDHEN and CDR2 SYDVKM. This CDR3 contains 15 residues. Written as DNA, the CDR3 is TGTGCCAGCAGTTTATTTCCCGGTCGGGACACTGAAGCTTTCTTT. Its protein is CASSLFPGRDTEAFF.

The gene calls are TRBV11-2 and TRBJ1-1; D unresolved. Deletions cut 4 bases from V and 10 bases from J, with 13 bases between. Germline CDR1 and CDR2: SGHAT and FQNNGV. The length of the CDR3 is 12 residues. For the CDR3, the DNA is TGTGCCAGCAGCTCCGTGGGCGCAGGAGCTTTCTTT. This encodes CASSSVGAGAFF.

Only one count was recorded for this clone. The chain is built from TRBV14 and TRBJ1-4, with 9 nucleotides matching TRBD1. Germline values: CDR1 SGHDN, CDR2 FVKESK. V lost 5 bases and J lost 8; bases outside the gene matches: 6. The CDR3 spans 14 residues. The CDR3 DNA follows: TGTGCCAGCAGCGAGACAGGGGGTAGGGAAAAACTGTTTTTT. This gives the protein CASSETGGREKLFF.

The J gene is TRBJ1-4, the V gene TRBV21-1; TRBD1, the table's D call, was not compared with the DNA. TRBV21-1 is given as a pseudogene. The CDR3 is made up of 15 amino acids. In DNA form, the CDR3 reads TGTGCCAGCATGGCCCGACAGGCATTAAATGAAAAACTGTTTTTT. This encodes CASMARQALNEKLFF.

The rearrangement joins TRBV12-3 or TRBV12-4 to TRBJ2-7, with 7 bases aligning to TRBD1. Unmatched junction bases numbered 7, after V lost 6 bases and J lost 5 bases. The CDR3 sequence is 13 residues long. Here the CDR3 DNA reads TGTGCCAGCAGCCACAGGGGTGGGCACGAGCAGTACTTC. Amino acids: CASSHRGGHEQYF.

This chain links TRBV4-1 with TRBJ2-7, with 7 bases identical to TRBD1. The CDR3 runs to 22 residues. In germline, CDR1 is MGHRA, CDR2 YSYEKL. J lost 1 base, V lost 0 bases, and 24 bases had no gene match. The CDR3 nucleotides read TGCGCCAGCAGCCAAGATCGGGGCCAGGGACAGAGAGATCGACCTTATTCCTACGAGCAGTACTTC. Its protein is CASSQDRGQGQRDRPYSYEQYF.

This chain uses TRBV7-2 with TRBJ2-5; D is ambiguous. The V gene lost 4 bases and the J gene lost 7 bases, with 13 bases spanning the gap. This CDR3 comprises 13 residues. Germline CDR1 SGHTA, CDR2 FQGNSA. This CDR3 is CASSSGGPVTQYF. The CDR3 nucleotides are TGTGCCAGCAGCTCCGGTGGCCCGGTGACCCAGTACTTC.

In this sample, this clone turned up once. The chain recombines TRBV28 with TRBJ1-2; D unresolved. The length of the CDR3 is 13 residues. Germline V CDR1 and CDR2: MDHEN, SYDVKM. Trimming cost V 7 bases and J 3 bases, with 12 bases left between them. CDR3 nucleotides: TGTGCCAGCAACTCAGAGGGCTACTATGGCTACACCTTC. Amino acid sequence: CASNSEGYYGYTF.

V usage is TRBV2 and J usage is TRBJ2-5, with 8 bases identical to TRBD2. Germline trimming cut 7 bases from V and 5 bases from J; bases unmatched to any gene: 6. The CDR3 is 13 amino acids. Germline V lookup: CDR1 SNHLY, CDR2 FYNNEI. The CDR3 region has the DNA TGTGCCAGCACCCCGGGGGGGCCGGAGACCCAGTACTTC. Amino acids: CASTPGGPETQYF.

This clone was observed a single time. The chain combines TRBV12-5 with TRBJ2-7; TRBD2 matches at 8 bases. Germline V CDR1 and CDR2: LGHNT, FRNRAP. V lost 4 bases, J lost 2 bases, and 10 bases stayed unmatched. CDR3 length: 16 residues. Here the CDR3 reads CASGSPPGGLPYEQYF. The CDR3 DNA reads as TGTGCTAGTGGTTCCCCACCGGGGGGGCTCCCCTACGAGCAGTACTTC.

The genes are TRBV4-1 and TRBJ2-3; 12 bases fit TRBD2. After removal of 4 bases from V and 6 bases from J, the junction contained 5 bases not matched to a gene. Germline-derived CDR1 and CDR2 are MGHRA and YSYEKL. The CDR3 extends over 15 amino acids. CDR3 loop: CASSRLAGGPDTQYF. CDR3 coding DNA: TGCGCCAGCAGCCGCCTAGCGGGGGGGCCCGATACGCAGTATTTT.

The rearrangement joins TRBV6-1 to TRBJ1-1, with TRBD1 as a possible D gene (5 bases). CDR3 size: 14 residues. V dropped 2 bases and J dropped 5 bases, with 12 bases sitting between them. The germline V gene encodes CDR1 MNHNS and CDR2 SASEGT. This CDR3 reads CASSERGSGTEAFF. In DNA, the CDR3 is TGTGCCAGCAGTGAACGAGGGTCAGGGACTGAAGCTTTCTTT.